This entry lists 14 T cell receptor beta chains sequenced from one sample in a study of cytomegalovirus exposure and HLA in healthy donors. PCR involved 60 Vbeta and 13 Jbeta primers. Generated by immunoSEQ multiplex PCR, the TCRdb table keeps only in-frame clones and is missing some. The sample has about 130,000 clones, over 80% seen once; the top ten hold roughly 1.2%. Input material: PBMCs. These receptor sequences come from a boy aged 5-17 years in good health and CMV-seronegative.

This sequence joins TRBV5-1 and TRBJ2-7, with 9 bases matching TRBD1. The CDR3 is 16 amino acids. The V and J ends lost 0 bases and 5 bases, in that order; junction bases with no gene match: 9. Germline-derived CDR1 and CDR2 are SGHRS and YFSETQ. CDR3 sequence reads: CASSLGPGTGSHEQYF. The CDR3 nucleotides read TGCGCCAGCAGCTTGGGACCCGGGACAGGGTCTCACGAGCAGTACTTC.

This chain links TRBV19 with TRBJ2-7, with 13 bases fitting TRBD2. The CDR3 extends over 18 amino acids. Germline CDR1 is LNHDA and CDR2 is SQIVND (reference sequence). Trimming removed 3 bases from V and 5 bases from J; junction bases left unmatched: 13. The CDR3 here is CASSMGLAGHTEIDEQYF. DNA for the CDR3: TGTGCCAGTAGTATGGGACTAGCGGGGCATACGGAGATAGACGAGCAGTACTTC.

The gene calls are TRBV28 and TRBJ1-2; D is undetermined. The V end was cut by 5 bases, the J end by 2 bases, with 6 bases between. The CDR3 totals 12 residues. Germline-derived CDR1 and CDR2 are MDHEN and SYDVKM. The CDR3 loop is CASSPRNYGYTF. CDR3 in DNA: TGTGCCAGCAGTCCCCGGAACTATGGCTACACCTTC.

This chain uses TRBV4-1 with TRBJ2-1, with 12 bases that match TRBD2. From germline, CDR1 is MGHRA and CDR2 YSYEKL. The CDR3 covers 14 residues. J was trimmed by 8 bases and V by 4 bases; bases with no gene match: 3. DNA of the CDR3: TGCGCCAGCAGCCCTAGACTAGCGGGAGATGAGCAGTTCTTC. It yields the protein CASSPRLAGDEQFF.

The rearrangement links TRBV5-1 to TRBJ2-7; 7 bases are shared with TRBD2. Germline V gene lookup returns CDR1 SGHRS and CDR2 YFSETQ. With V trimmed by 6 bases and J by 5 bases, 5 bases remained unmatched. This CDR3 is built from 12 residues. The CDR3 DNA reads as TGCGCCAGCACCCTGGGAGGGGACGAGCAGTACTTC. Encoded protein: CASTLGGDEQYF.

The rearrangement joins TRBV19 to TRBJ2-1; D remains ambiguous. The V end was cut by 2 bases, the J end by 5 bases, with 4 bases between. This CDR3 comprises 12 residues. Germline V gives CDR1 LNHDA, CDR2 SQIVND (reference sequence). This CDR3 reads CASSIRDNEQFF. In DNA form, the CDR3 reads TGTGCCAGTAGTATACGCGACAATGAGCAGTTCTTC.

The genes are TRBV5-1 and TRBJ1-5; TRBD1 matches at 7 bases. After removal of 5 bases from V and 1 base from J, the junction contained 6 bases not matched to a gene. CDR3 length: 15 amino acids. Germline CDR1 SGHRS, CDR2 YFSETQ. As DNA, the CDR3 is TGCGCCAGCAGTCTTGACAGGGCAAGCAATCAGCCCCAGCATTTT. Residues: CASSLDRASNQPQHF.

The chain recombines TRBV7-9 with TRBJ2-1; D gene ambiguous. The CDR3 has 13 residues. The germline V and J ends were trimmed by 2 bases and 4 bases, with 6 bases remaining between them. The germline V gene encodes CDR1 SEHNR and CDR2 FQNEAQ (reference sequence). CDR3 sequence (DNA): TGTGCCAGCAGCTTACACCGGTACAATGAGCAGTTCTTC. Its protein product is CASSLHRYNEQFF.

The chain employs TRBV2 and TRBJ2-1; 7 nucleotides agree with TRBD2. V was pared by 9 bases and J by 8 bases, with 16 bases of the junction left unmatched. Germline V gene data show CDR1 as SNHLY and CDR2 as FYNNEI. The CDR3 is made up of 15 amino acids. The CDR3 loop is CASTAGLPLSDEQFF. The CDR3 bases are TGTGCCAGTACCGCGGGACTACCTTTATCGGATGAGCAGTTCTTC.

The rearrangement joins TRBV7-2 to TRBJ2-5; 7 positions agree with TRBD2. The ends lost 3 bases at V and 4 bases at J; junction bases unmatched: 2. This CDR3 contains 13 residues. From germline, CDR1 is SGHTA and CDR2 FQGNSA. As DNA, the CDR3 is TGTGCCAGCAGCTTGGGACTATCAGAGACCCAGTACTTC. It encodes CASSLGLSETQYF.

The chain links TRBV5-4 to TRBJ1-3; D might be TRBD1 (5 bases). The length of the CDR3 is 15 residues. Germline values: CDR1 SGHNT, CDR2 YYREEE (reference sequence). V lost 4 bases and J lost 4, with 15 bases in between. Here the CDR3 reads CASSPDNELGNTIYF. In DNA form, the CDR3 reads TGTGCCAGCAGCCCGGACAACGAATTAGGAAACACCATATATTTT.

The rearrangement uses TRBV28 and TRBJ2-7; 8 positions match TRBD2. There are 14 residues in the CDR3. V gave up 10 bases and J gave up 2 bases; unmatched junction bases: 10. CDR1 and CDR2 (germline): MDHEN, SYDVKM. The CDR3 bases are TGTGCCACCCTCACCGGGACTAGTGCCTACGAGCAGTACTTC. Translating it yields CATLTGTSAYEQYF.

This clone was seen only a few times. The rearrangement joins TRBV25-1 to TRBJ2-7, with TRBD2 identical over 11 bases. Germline V gives CDR1 MGHDK, CDR2 SYGVNS. J lost 8 bases, V lost 8 bases, and 8 bases had no gene match. CDR3 length: 13 amino acids. The CDR3 DNA sequence: TGTGCCAGCTCCTTAGCGGGAGGGCCTAAGCAGTACTTC. Translating gives CASSLAGGPKQYF.

V and J are TRBV6-5 and TRBJ2-3; 7 bases map to TRBD2. The ends lost 8 bases at V and 1 base at J; junction bases unmatched: 3. Germline V gene data show CDR1 as MNHEY and CDR2 as SVGAGI. The CDR3 length is 13 residues. This chain's CDR3 is CASWLAGTDTQYF. DNA of the CDR3: TGTGCCAGCTGGCTAGCGGGCACAGATACGCAGTATTTT.